These 24 T cell receptor beta chains came from one sample sequenced in a study of blood T cells in healthy people across ages. PCR was performed a second time for about 6 to 12 cycles using a sample-barcoded 5' primer and a J-beta primer mix. Each CDR3 protein gets one entry after TCRdb re-called the 5' RACE reads with MiXCR. Of about 670,000 distinct CDR3 sequences listed, 52% are singletons. The sequenced sample was blood. The receptors stem from a woman over 75 in good health.

Ten or more counts support this clonotype. The chain links TRBV9 to TRBJ2-7; no clear D gene. The CDR3 has 11 residues. V was pared by 2 bases and J by 7 bases, with 7 bases between. Germline CDR1 and CDR2: SGDLS and YYNGEE. The CDR3 DNA reads as TGTGCCAGCAGCGTTCGTTGGGAGCAGTACTTC. It is translated as CASSVRWEQYF.

V and J are TRBV9 and TRBJ2-3; no firm D call. Trimming left V 4 bases short and J 5 bases short, with 11 bases between. Per germline, CDR1 SGDLS and CDR2 YYNGEE. This CDR3 spans 13 amino acids. Here the CDR3 reads CASSPTTLDTQYF. The CDR3 coding sequence is TGTGCCAGCAGCCCTACCACTTTAGATACGCAGTATTTT.

This chain links TRBV7-2 with TRBJ2-3; no clear D gene. The CDR3 contains 14 residues. Trimming pared 2 bases from V and 0 bases from J, leaving 6 bases between. Germline V CDR1 and CDR2: SGHTA, FQGNSA. CDR3 residues: CASSLRLSTDTQYF. In nucleotides, the CDR3 is TGTGCCAGCAGCTTACGGCTGAGCACAGATACGCAGTATTTT.

This clonotype showed up many times. The chain recombines TRBV5-1 with TRBJ2-7; the match to TRBD2 covers 8 bases. The junction had 7 bases not matched to a gene; V was cut back by 1 base and J by 7 bases. CDR3 size: 14 residues. CDR1 and CDR2 (germline): SGHRS, YFSETQ. The CDR3 reads CASSLSGGYNEQYF. The CDR3 DNA is TGCGCCAGCAGCTTGTCGGGGGGGTACAATGAGCAGTACTTC.

The rearrangement links TRBV6-6 to TRBJ1-2, with unresolved D. This CDR3 contains 13 residues. Deletions cut 5 bases from V and 2 bases from J, with 9 bases between. Germline lookup yields CDR1 MNHNY and CDR2 SVGAGI (reference sequence). CDR3 nucleotide sequence: TGTGCCAGCAGTGCCCAGGAAAACTATGGCTACACCTTC. It specifies CASSAQENYGYTF.

V gene TRBV12-3 or TRBV12-4 combines with J gene TRBJ2-3, with TRBD2 identical over 9 bases. CDR3 length: 14 amino acids. The V segment lost 8 bases and the J segment 6 bases; nucleotides outside the gene matches: 9. The CDR3 loop is CASHVAGVSDTQYF. CDR3 coding DNA: TGTGCCAGCCACGTAGCGGGAGTGTCGGATACGCAGTATTTT.

A word on this clonotype: A much larger clone is a single base away; this may be a read error. This rearrangement joins TRBV7-2 to TRBJ2-1, with D possibly matching TRBD1 (5 bases). The CDR3 contains 14 residues. V dropped 3 bases and J dropped 13 bases, with 19 bases sitting between them. CDR1 is SGHTA, CDR2 FQGNSA, per germline. CDR3 loop: CASSFREIQETQFF. The CDR3 DNA reads TGTGCCAGCAGCTTCAGGGAAATCCAAGAGACCCAGTTCTTC. Together with reference TRBV7-2 and TRBJ2-1, the CDR3 gives the full variable domain: GAGVSQSPSNKVTEKGKDVELRCDPISGHTALYWYRQSLGQGLEFLIYFQGNSAPDKSGLPSDRFSAERTGGSVSTLTIQRTQQEDSAVYLCASSFREIQETQFFGPGTRLTVL.

The genes are TRBV24-1 and TRBJ2-3; 9 bases are shared with TRBD2. The length of the CDR3 is 14 residues. Germline V gene sequence: CDR1 KGHDR, CDR2 SFDVKD. V gave up 5 bases and J gave up 6 bases; unmatched junction bases: 5. CDR3 nucleotide sequence: TGTGCCACCAGTGCAGCGGGAGGCGGCGATACGCAGTATTTT. Translation: CATSAAGGGDTQYF.

J is TRBJ1-2 and V is TRBV20-1; D not resolved. CDR1 DFQATT and CDR2 SNEGSKA come from the germline V gene (reference sequence). Between the trimmed V and J ends, which lost 5 bases and 5 bases, there was a span of 12 bases. The CDR3 runs to 12 residues. CDR3 bases: TGCAGTGCTCCCCATGTCCGATATGGCTACACCTTC. It yields the protein CSAPHVRYGYTF.

This clonotype was counted once. A much larger clone differs by one base, so this may be a read error. The rearrangement links TRBV10-3 to TRBJ2-5; 10 bases map to TRBD2. The CDR3 loop spans 17 amino acids. CDR1 is ENHRY, CDR2 SYGVKD, per germline. The CDR3 sequence: CAISESIQRGGQGTQYF. The CDR3 DNA sequence: TGTGCCATCAGTGAGTCGATTCAGCGGGGGGGCCAAGGGACCCAGTACTTC.

The chain employs TRBV7-2 and TRBJ2-5; 12 positions agree with TRBD2. Matching the DNA end better, TRBJ2-7 makes the J call doubtful. The CDR3 runs 14 residues. Germline V gene lookup returns CDR1 SGHTA and CDR2 FQGNSA. CDR3 nucleotide sequence: TGTGCCAGCAGCCCTAGCGGGAGGGCCTCCGAGCAGTACTTC. Its protein product is CASSPSGRASEQYF.

This clonotype appeared a few times. The chain carries TRBV7-9 and TRBJ2-2; D unresolved. Trimming removed 8 bases from V and 5 bases from J, with 12 bases in between. The V gene's germline CDR1 is SEHNR and CDR2 FQNEAQ (reference sequence). The CDR3 is 13 residues long. This chain's CDR3 is CASHRETTGELFF. The CDR3 bases are TGTGCCAGCCACCGTGAAACAACCGGGGAGCTGTTTTTT.

The rearrangement links TRBV12-3 or TRBV12-4 to TRBJ2-5; 12 positions agree with TRBD2. J gave up 5 bases and V 3 bases, and 10 bases lay outside the gene matches. The CDR3 spans 17 residues. In DNA, the CDR3 is TGTGCCAGCAGTTTGTCGCTAGCGGGAGGGCCGAGGGAGACCCAGTACTTC. Amino acids: CASSLSLAGGPRETQYF.

The chain carries TRBV12-3 or TRBV12-4 and TRBJ1-3; D unclear. The CDR3 sequence is 11 residues long. Trimming took 8 bases from V and 4 from J, leaving 6 bases between them. CDR3 nucleotide sequence: TGTGCCAGCGGAACAGGAAACACCATATATTTT. Encoded protein: CASGTGNTIYF.

This clonotype turned up a few times. The chain has TRBV2 and TRBJ1-6, with a weak D call TRBD1 (5 bases). The CDR3 has 17 amino acids. Trimming shortened V by 7 bases and J by 7 bases, and 23 bases separated the two germline ends. Per germline, CDR1 SNHLY and CDR2 FYNNEI. The CDR3: CASTRSPLRDPNSPLHF. CDR3 sequence (DNA): TGTGCCAGCACCCGGTCTCCTCTCAGGGATCCGAATTCACCCCTCCACTTT.

This chain connects TRBV21-1 to TRBJ1-4. TRBV21-1 is a pseudogene. The CDR3 runs 13 residues. CDR3 DNA sequence: TGTGCCAGCAACCTGGGGAAGACGGGAAAACTGTTTTTT. Amino acids: CASNLGKTGKLFF.

The gene calls are TRBV7-8 and TRBJ1-5; D is possibly TRBD1 (6 bases). The CDR3 has 14 residues. V lost 4 bases to trimming and J lost 6 bases, with 13 bases between them. In germline, CDR1 is SGHVS, CDR2 FQNEAQ. CDR3 residues: CASSYPGEGQPQHF. The CDR3 region has the DNA TGTGCCAGCAGCTACCCAGGGGAAGGTCAGCCCCAGCATTTT.

The gene calls are TRBV29-1 and TRBJ1-2; D is perhaps TRBD1 (6 bases). Trimming removed 8 bases from V and 6 bases from J, with 13 bases in between. The CDR3 has 11 amino acids. CDR1 and CDR2 from the germline V gene are SQVTM and ANQGSEA. The CDR3, as DNA: TGCAGCATCCTGGGGGCACATGGCTACACCTTC. Protein: CSILGAHGYTF.

This CDR3 reads CSAIPTSGPNTGELFF. CDR3 in DNA: TGCAGTGCTATTCCGACTAGCGGGCCGAACACCGGGGAGCTGTTTTTT. The gene calls are TRBV20-1 and TRBJ2-2; TRBD2 matches 10 bases. The CDR3 covers 16 residues. Trimming at V came to 4 bases and at J to 0 bases, leaving 5 bases not matched to a gene. From germline, CDR1 is DFQATT and CDR2 SNEGSKA (reference sequence).

The CDR3 nucleotides are TGTGCCAGCAGTCTTGACCGCGCGGTCACCGGGGAGCTGTTTTTT. Amino acids: CASSLDRAVTGELFF. The chain employs TRBV27 and TRBJ2-2; D remains unclear. The CDR3 has 15 residues. V dropped 5 bases and J dropped 4 bases, with 14 bases sitting between them. Germline V gives CDR1 MNHEY, CDR2 SMNVEV (reference sequence).

As concerns this clonotype: An end of the junction differs from the germline gene, which may be a read error. The chain couples TRBV12-3 or TRBV12-4 to TRBJ2-7, with unresolved D. The DNA end is a closer match to TRBJ2-5, so the J assignment may be wrong. The CDR3 extends over 13 amino acids. The CDR3 spells CASSLGEQGTQYF. In DNA form, the CDR3 reads TGTGCCAGCAGTTTAGGGGAACAAGGGACCCAGTACTTC.

V usage is TRBV29-1 and J usage is TRBJ2-5; D is undetermined. The end of the DNA fits TRBJ2-7 better, so the J call may be wrong. This CDR3 is built from 11 residues. The germline gives CDR1 SQVTM, CDR2 ANQGSEA. The CDR3 DNA reads as TGCAGCGTTGAAGCATTCGGCGAGCAGTACTTC. Amino acids: CSVEAFGEQYF.

This chain connects TRBV7-8 to TRBJ1-6, with no clear D. Germline assignment: CDR1 SGHVS and CDR2 FQNEAQ. Trimming took 4 bases from V and 3 from J, leaving 7 bases between them. The CDR3 sequence is 14 residues long. The CDR3 nucleotides are TGTGCCAGCAGCTCGGGTCTCTATAATTCACCCCTCCACTTT. It encodes CASSSGLYNSPLHF.

Comments on this clonotype: A clone one base away is much larger, so this may be a read error. The chain links TRBV25-1 to TRBJ2-1, with TRBD2 as a possible D gene (5 bases). This CDR3 region has 16 residues. V was clipped by 2 bases and J by 13 bases, with 24 bases between them. Germline V gene sequence: CDR1 MGHDK, CDR2 SYGVNS. In DNA form, the CDR3 reads TGTGCCAGCAGTGAACTACAGAGAAACAGTAGGGAGACCCAGTTCTTC. The encoded protein is CASSELQRNSRETQFF. Full variable domain (outside the CDR3, taken from reference TRBV25-1 and TRBJ2-1): EADIYQTPRYLVIGTGKKITLECSQTMGHDKMYWYQQDPGMELHLIHYSYGVNSTEKGDLSSESTVSRIRTEHFPLTLESARPSHTSQYLCASSELQRNSRETQFFGPGTRLTVL.